These 19 T cell receptor beta chains share one sample of origin, sequenced in a study of OX40 agonist ivuxolimab in advanced cancers. Here immunoSEQ multiplex PCR was the method, and the copy in TCRdb shows in-frame clones only, minus some. Among approximately 70,000 clones listed, roughly 87% were seen once. The sequencing used CD4+ or CD8+ T cells sorted from blood, collected in a trial of the OX40 agonist ivuxolimab. These receptors were obtained from an adult with an advanced solid tumor such as melanoma, head and neck, liver or kidney cancer.

The chain is built from TRBV19 and TRBJ1-5; D remains ambiguous. From germline, CDR1 is LNHDA and CDR2 SQIVND (reference sequence). CDR3 length: 14 residues. The ends were cut back, 0 bases at V and 5 bases at J, with 8 bases in the middle. The CDR3 DNA follows: TGTGCCAGTAGTATAGAGGGTCTGGATCAGCCCCAGCATTTT. Translated: CASSIEGLDQPQHF.

The J gene is TRBJ2-7, the V gene TRBV6-1, with TRBD1 matching 10 bases. Germline CDR1 and CDR2: MNHNS and SASEGT. The junction had 9 bases not matched to a gene; V was cut back by 6 bases and J by 4 bases. The CDR3 is made up of 15 amino acids. The CDR3 DNA reads TGTGCCAGCAGGGATATGACAGGGGGCGCGTACGAGCAGTACTTC. Its protein product is CASRDMTGGAYEQYF.

This chain connects TRBV14 to TRBJ2-1; 7 bases are a match to TRBD2. The ends lost 4 bases at V and 4 bases at J; junction bases unmatched: 10. The CDR3 length is 16 residues. Looked up from germline, CDR1 is SGHDN and CDR2 is FVKESK. This CDR3 reads CASSPGWGGVYNEQFF. The CDR3 DNA is TGTGCCAGCAGCCCAGGTTGGGGAGGGGTATACAATGAGCAGTTCTTC.

This clone was seen repeatedly, ten times or more. The chain combines TRBV2 with TRBJ1-1; TRBD1 agrees at 7 bases. The J segment lost 6 bases and the V segment lost 6 bases, leaving 13 bases of the junction unmatched. Germline lookup yields CDR1 SNHLY and CDR2 FYNNEI. This CDR3 contains 15 residues. This CDR3 is CASRFLTGALAEAFF. The CDR3 bases are TGTGCCAGCAGGTTTTTAACAGGGGCCCTGGCTGAAGCTTTCTTT.

The rearrangement uses TRBV2 and TRBJ2-2, with 7 bases aligning to TRBD2. Germline V gene sequence: CDR1 SNHLY, CDR2 FYNNEI. The CDR3 sequence is 15 residues long. With 6 bases clipped from V and 1 base from J, the junction kept 5 bases outside the gene matches. As DNA, the CDR3 is TGTGCCAGCAGGGGGGGGAGCGGGAACACCGGGGAGCTGTTTTTT. Protein: CASRGGSGNTGELFF.

The chain joins TRBV7-9 to TRBJ2-3, with 12 bases that match TRBD2. Germline lookup yields CDR1 SEHNR and CDR2 FQNEAQ (reference sequence). The CDR3 sequence is 17 residues long. V trimming: 5 bases; J trimming: 2 bases; junction bases outside the gene matches: 8. The CDR3 bases are TGTGCCAGCAGCCCAGGGACTAGCGGGCCGTTCACAGATACGCAGTATTTT. This codes for CASSPGTSGPFTDTQYF.

This clone was observed a few times. The V gene is TRBV6-1, the J gene TRBJ2-7; D unclear. V was trimmed by 3 bases and J by 3 bases, leaving 3 bases between them. This CDR3 has 11 residues. Germline loops: CDR1 MNHNS, CDR2 SASEGT. CDR3 bases: TGTGCCAGCAGTGATGACTACGAGCAGTACTTC. It translates to CASSDDYEQYF.

V usage is TRBV9 and J usage is TRBJ2-3; D ambiguous. CDR3 size: 17 residues. Trimming removed 0 bases at V and 0 bases at J, with 14 bases between. Germline assignment: CDR1 SGDLS and CDR2 YYNGEE. In nucleotides, the CDR3 is TGTGCCAGCAGCGTAGCTATATTCCCTCGAAGCACAGATACGCAGTATTTT. Translated, it gives CASSVAIFPRSTDTQYF.

This sequence joins TRBV5-1 and TRBJ1-2, with 7 bases aligning to TRBD1. V lost 2 bases, J lost 2 bases, and 3 bases stayed unmatched. Germline lookup yields CDR1 SGHRS and CDR2 YFSETQ. This CDR3 comprises 14 residues. The CDR3 DNA reads as TGCGCCAGCAGCTTCGGCAGGGGGAACTATGGCTACACCTTC. It yields the protein CASSFGRGNYGYTF.

This clone came up a few times. V gene TRBV19 combines with J gene TRBJ1-5; 7 bases agree with TRBD1. With V trimmed by 7 bases and J by 5 bases, 11 bases remained unmatched. Germline CDR1 and CDR2: LNHDA and SQIVND (reference sequence). The CDR3 totals 15 residues. CDR3 sequence (DNA): TGTGCCAGTACCCCAGGGGGGCTCAACCATCAGCCCCAGCATTTT. Its translation is CASTPGGLNHQPQHF.

This rearrangement joins TRBV10-2 to TRBJ1-5; D is perhaps TRBD1 (5 bases). CDR3 length: 15 residues. The germline V gene encodes CDR1 WSHSY and CDR2 SAAADI. Trimming pared 6 bases from V and 5 bases from J, leaving 17 bases between. CDR3 nucleotide sequence: TGCGCCAGCAGCGCGGCGCAGGGAACATATCAGCCCCAGCATTTT. This translates into CASSAAQGTYQPQHF.

The chain uses TRBV5-1 and TRBJ2-7; 8 nucleotides line up with TRBD2. The V gene's germline CDR1 is SGHRS and CDR2 YFSETQ. The CDR3 runs 17 residues. V was clipped by 0 bases and J by 0 bases; unmatched bases: 8. CDR3 protein: CASSLGLGGGSSYEQYF. The DNA for the CDR3 is TGCGCCAGCAGCTTGGGACTAGGCGGGGGGAGCTCCTACGAGCAGTACTTC. The full variable domain, in which reference TRBV5-1 and TRBJ2-7 provide the parts outside the CDR3, is KAGVTQTPRYLIKTRGQQVTLSCSPISGHRSVSWYQQTPGQGLQFLFEYFSETQRNKGNFPGRFSGRQFSNSRSEMNVSTLELGDSALYLCASSLGLGGGSSYEQYFGPGTRLTVT.

J is TRBJ2-7 and V is TRBV27; TRBD1 matches 9 bases. J was trimmed by 3 bases and V by 6 bases; bases with no gene match: 9. This CDR3 contains 15 residues. Germline-derived CDR1 and CDR2 are MNHEY and SMNVEV (reference sequence). In nucleotides, the CDR3 is TGTGCCAGCAGCCAAAAGGGACAGGGCATCTACGAGCAGTACTTC. Protein sequence: CASSQKGQGIYEQYF.

The chain employs TRBV18 and TRBJ2-5; D gene uncertain. The CDR3 is 13 residues long. V was shortened by 3 bases and J by 4 bases, with 9 bases between the two germline ends. Germline values: CDR1 KGHSH, CDR2 LQKENI. CDR3 nucleotide sequence: TGTGCCAGCTCACCGACGAAACCAGAGACCCAGTACTTC. This gives the protein CASSPTKPETQYF.

V usage is TRBV19 and J usage is TRBJ2-7; tentatively, D is TRBD2 (5 bases). The germline V gene encodes CDR1 LNHDA and CDR2 SQIVND (reference sequence). V was pared by 10 bases and J by 0 bases, with 13 bases between. This CDR3 is 13 amino acids long. The CDR3 reads CATGKPFSYEQYF. DNA for the CDR3: TGTGCCACCGGGAAACCATTCTCCTACGAGCAGTACTTC.

This chain uses TRBV7-3 with TRBJ2-7; 7 nucleotides match TRBD1. Looked up from germline, CDR1 is SGHTA and CDR2 is FQGTGA. This CDR3 spans 14 amino acids. J was trimmed by 4 bases and V by 5 bases; bases with no gene match: 8. The CDR3 DNA follows: TGTGCCAGCAGCCCGACTGACAGGGCTTACGAGCAGTACTTC. Translation: CASSPTDRAYEQYF.

V gene TRBV21-1 combines with J gene TRBJ2-2. TRBV21-1 constitutes a pseudogene. The CDR3 is 17 amino acids. The CDR3 is CASSKGKAGEYTGELFF. In DNA, the CDR3 is TGTGCCAGCAGCAAAGGAAAGGCAGGAGAGTACACCGGGGAGCTGTTTTTT.

This chain uses TRBV7-3 with TRBJ2-1, with TRBD1 as a possible D gene (5 bases). This CDR3 region has 15 residues. CDR1 SGHTA and CDR2 FQGTGA come from the germline V gene. Trimming stripped 6 bases from V and 0 bases from J, with 12 bases between. CDR3 residues: CASSKDRSSYNEQFF. CDR3 DNA sequence: TGTGCCAGCAGTAAAGACAGAAGCTCCTACAATGAGCAGTTCTTC.

DNA of the CDR3: TGTGCCTGGAGTGTAGGGGGCGAATCACCCCTCCACTTT. Amino acids: CAWSVGGESPLHF. The genes are TRBV30 and TRBJ1-6, with TRBD1 matching over 7 bases. The CDR3 has 13 residues. The ends lost 0 bases at V and 10 bases at J; junction bases unmatched: 3. CDR1 GTSNPN and CDR2 SVGIG come from the germline V gene (reference sequence).